The next 27 T cell receptor beta chains were all read from a single sample in a study of T cells in Graves' hyperthyroidism and ophthalmopathy. From RNA transcripts, TCR beta CDR3 regions were amplified. Researchers ran a first-round RT-PCR on the TCR CDR3 using the HTBI primer set. In TCRdb, the multiplex PCR reads were re-called with MiXCR into one record per CDR3 protein. This table holds about 560,000 distinct CDR3 sequences, about 15% found once. Sequenced sample: blood. Receptors were obtained from a woman between 40 and 50 years old with Graves' hyperthyroidism.

V gene TRBV6-5 combines with J gene TRBJ1-3; D unresolved. Germline CDR1 MNHEY, CDR2 SVGAGI. The CDR3 sequence is 16 residues long. V lost 0 bases, J lost 1 base, and 10 bases lay in between. The CDR3: CASSYSNRNSGNTIYF. CDR3 DNA sequence: TGTGCCAGCAGTTACTCGAATAGGAATTCTGGAAACACCATATATTTT.

The table lists this clonotype with many counts. V is TRBV27 and J is TRBJ1-1; tentative D call: TRBD1 (5 bases). This CDR3 region has 12 residues. From germline, CDR1 is MNHEY and CDR2 SMNVEV (reference sequence). V shed 6 bases and J shed 5 bases, with 10 bases lying between them. The CDR3 spells CASRGGGTEAFF. In DNA, the CDR3 is TGTGCCAGCAGGGGTGGGGGGACTGAAGCTTTCTTT.

In regard to this clonotype: It may be a read error: a sequence one base away is much more abundant. Because it lacks the conserved phenylalanine or tryptophan at the end, this CDR3 is likely a read error. The chain joins TRBV7-8 to TRBJ2-5; D unclear. Per the germline V gene, CDR1 is SGHVS and CDR2 is FQNEAQ. V dropped 5 bases and J dropped 2 bases, with 12 bases sitting between them. This CDR3 region has 14 residues. The CDR3 DNA is TGTGCCAGCAGCGCCTCCAGAGTACAAGAGACCCAGTACTCC. Amino acids: CASSASRVQETQYS.

V gene TRBV11-2 combines with J gene TRBJ2-1; no definite D call. The germline V gene has CDR1 SGHAT and CDR2 FQNNGV. Trimming cost V 1 base and J 0 bases, with 7 bases left between them. There are 15 residues in the CDR3. CDR3 nucleotide sequence: TGTGCCAGCAGCTTAGTCACGAGCTCCTACAATGAGCAGTTCTTC. Its protein is CASSLVTSSYNEQFF.

This clonotype was found many times. The chain employs TRBV6-5 and TRBJ1-1; no firm D call. Trimming left V 0 bases short and J 0 bases short, with 8 bases between. The CDR3 contains 15 residues. Germline assignment: CDR1 MNHEY and CDR2 SVGAGI. The CDR3 DNA reads as TGTGCCAGCAGTTACTCCCGGAACATGAACACTGAAGCTTTCTTT. Protein sequence: CASSYSRNMNTEAFF.

This clonotype was observed many times. This CDR3 is CASRFLDRGEAFF. The CDR3 nucleotides are TGTGCCAGCAGATTTTTGGACAGGGGAGAAGCTTTCTTT. The genes are TRBV12-3 or TRBV12-4 and TRBJ1-1; TRBD1 matches at 9 bases. V lost 6 bases and J lost 8; bases outside the gene matches: 7. The CDR3 is 13 amino acids.

The chain employs TRBV5-5 and TRBJ1-5, with no clear D. The CDR3 spans 15 residues. Germline loops: CDR1 SGHKS, CDR2 YYEKEE (reference sequence). V was trimmed by 2 bases and J by 0 bases, leaving 9 bases between them. The CDR3 sequence is CASSLLRYSNQPQHF. The CDR3 coding sequence is TGTGCCAGCAGCTTATTGAGATATAGCAATCAGCCCCAGCATTTT.

This clonotype was observed many times. The chain is built from TRBV6-1 and TRBJ2-5; TRBD1 is a possible D gene (6 bases). CDR3 size: 14 residues. Germline values: CDR1 MNHNS, CDR2 SASEGT. V shed 6 bases and J shed 1 base, with 12 bases lying between them. CDR3 residues: CASSYRAGQETQYF. CDR3 nucleotides: TGTGCCAGCAGCTACAGGGCGGGCCAAGAGACCCAGTACTTC.

This chain connects TRBV20-1 to TRBJ1-1; D gene uncertain. The CDR3 covers 13 residues. CDR1 is DFQATT and CDR2 is SNEGSKA in the germline V gene (reference sequence). V was clipped by 5 bases and J by 6 bases, with 16 bases between them. CDR3: CSAPGPLVSEAFF. CDR3 in DNA: TGCAGTGCTCCAGGTCCTCTGGTCTCTGAAGCTTTCTTT.

This chain links TRBV20-1 with TRBJ1-5, with 7 bases that match TRBD1. The V gene end was trimmed by 3 bases and the J gene end by 0 bases; junction bases not matched to a gene: 14. Germline V gives CDR1 DFQATT, CDR2 SNEGSKA (reference sequence). This CDR3 spans 18 amino acids. The DNA for the CDR3 is TGCAGTGCTAGTCGGCAACCAGGGGGGGGGTATAGCAATCAGCCCCAGCATTTT. Residues: CSASRQPGGGYSNQPQHF.

There are many counts of this clonotype. The rearrangement links TRBV12-3 or TRBV12-4 to TRBJ2-3; D is perhaps TRBD2 (5 bases). The length of the CDR3 is 14 residues. The V and J ends lost 4 bases and 3 bases respectively, with 11 bases between them. CDR3 nucleotides: TGTGCCAGCAGTTCCCGGACGGGGACAGATACGCAGTATTTT. Protein sequence: CASSSRTGTDTQYF.

This rearrangement joins TRBV28 to TRBJ2-5; unclear D gene. The CDR3 contains 12 residues. CDR1 and CDR2 from the germline V gene are MDHEN and SYDVKM. V was cut by 10 bases and J by 1 base, with 10 bases left in between. The CDR3 DNA reads as TGTGCCACCGAAAGGTTCCAAGAGACCCAGTACTTC. Its protein product is CATERFQETQYF.

There are many counts of this clonotype. The genes are TRBV3-1 and TRBJ2-3, with 8 bases matching TRBD2. The CDR3 loop spans 14 amino acids. With V trimmed by 1 base and J by 4 bases, 1 base remained unmatched. Germline V lookup: CDR1 LGHDT, CDR2 YNNKEL (reference sequence). CDR3: CASSQGTSPDTQYF. Written as DNA, the CDR3 is TGTGCCAGCAGCCAAGGGACTAGCCCAGATACGCAGTATTTT.

This clonotype was seen only once. Being one base from a much bigger clone, this may be a read error. The chain couples TRBV2 to TRBJ2-1, with D perhaps TRBD2 (5 bases). CDR3 length equals 12 residues. Germline V gene sequence: CDR1 SNHLY, CDR2 FYNNEI. The CDR3 coding sequence is TGTGCCGGCAGTGCGGACTTTATAGAGCAGTTCTTC. Translating gives CAGSADFIEQFF.

This clonotype was detected a few times. The V gene is TRBV7-2, the J gene TRBJ2-7, with D possibly being TRBD1 (5 bases). The germline CDR1 and CDR2 sequences are SGHTA and FQGNSA. The CDR3 runs to 14 residues. V was cut by 5 bases and J by 6 bases, with 17 bases left in between. The CDR3 spells CASSLNRWFGEQYF. CDR3 nucleotide sequence: TGTGCCAGCAGCCTAAACAGGTGGTTCGGCGAGCAGTACTTC.

This clonotype was detected only a few times. A junction boundary mismatches the germline segment, possibly from a read error. The chain couples TRBV6-1 to TRBJ1-2; TRBD1 matches at 8 bases. Germline lookup yields CDR1 MNHNS and CDR2 SASEGT. The CDR3 is 14 residues long. CDR3 nucleotides: TGTGCCGGCAGTGCTAGGGACAGGTATTATGGCTACACCTTC. Residues: CAGSARDRYYGYTF.

This clonotype has a count of ten or more. The chain uses TRBV30 and TRBJ1-5, with D perhaps matching TRBD1 (5 bases). Germline loops: CDR1 GTSNPN, CDR2 SVGIG (reference sequence). V lost 3 bases and J lost 0, with 15 bases in between. The CDR3 spans 16 residues. This CDR3 is CAWRKRTGNSNQPQHF. The CDR3 nucleotides read TGTGCCTGGAGGAAACGAACAGGAAATAGCAATCAGCCCCAGCATTTT.

The rearrangement links TRBV7-2 to TRBJ2-3; D gene unclear. V was shortened by 3 bases and J by 2 bases, with 6 bases between the two germline ends. This CDR3 is built from 13 residues. Germline CDR1 SGHTA, CDR2 FQGNSA. Here the CDR3 reads CASSFEHTDTQYF. CDR3 coding DNA: TGTGCCAGCAGCTTTGAACACACAGATACGCAGTATTTT.

This clonotype was recorded many times. V gene TRBV4-2 combines with J gene TRBJ2-5; tentatively, D is TRBD1 (7 bases). With 4 bases removed from V and 0 bases from J, the gap between germline ends came to 15 bases. CDR3 length equals 16 residues. Per the germline V gene, CDR1 is LGHNA and CDR2 is YNFKEQ. The CDR3, as DNA: TGTGCCAGCAGCCGCCAGGGGGGTGGGGACCAAGAGACCCAGTACTTC. Protein: CASSRQGGGDQETQYF.

This clonotype was detected a few times. This chain links TRBV6-1 with TRBJ1-4; 10 bases fit TRBD1. V shed 5 bases, J shed 8 bases, and the junction held 11 bases outside the gene matches. Germline V lookup: CDR1 MNHNS, CDR2 SASEGT. There are 16 residues in the CDR3. The CDR3 DNA follows: TGTGCCAGCAGTCCCCAACGACAGGGGGCGGGGGAAAAACTGTTTTTT. Translation: CASSPQRQGAGEKLFF.

The chain is built from TRBV11-2 and TRBJ2-6; D is unclear. CDR3 size: 17 residues. CDR1 and CDR2 (germline): SGHAT, FQNNGV. Trimming pared 5 bases from V and 0 bases from J, leaving 14 bases between. The CDR3 nucleotides are TGTGCCAGCAGCCAACGCGGACCGAGCTCTGGGGCCAACGTCCTGACTTTC. Amino acid sequence: CASSQRGPSSGANVLTF.

This clonotype was counted ten times or more. The chain couples TRBV28 to TRBJ1-1, with 7 bases matching TRBD1. Germline V gene data show CDR1 as MDHEN and CDR2 as SYDVKM. This CDR3 contains 15 residues. V shed 3 bases, J shed 4 bases, and the junction held 8 bases outside the gene matches. DNA for the CDR3: TGTGCCAGCAGTTTTGACAGGGAGTTAGGCACTGAAGCTTTCTTT. Translating it yields CASSFDRELGTEAFF.

This clonotype occurred a few times. The chain links TRBV10-3 to TRBJ2-6, with a weak D call TRBD2 (5 bases). With 10 bases removed from V and 0 bases from J, the gap between germline ends came to 13 bases. The germline CDR1 and CDR2 sequences are ENHRY and SYGVKD. The CDR3 length is 15 residues. The CDR3 nucleotides are TGTGCCACCCCGGGAAGAAACTCTGGGGCCAACGTCCTGACTTTC. It encodes CATPGRNSGANVLTF.

In this sample, this clonotype turned up many times. The chain employs TRBV12-3 or TRBV12-4 and TRBJ1-4; 11 bases are a match to TRBD1. The trim removed 1 base at V and 5 bases at J, leaving 6 bases unmatched. There are 17 residues in the CDR3. The CDR3 region is CASSLVGTGGSNEKLFF. In DNA, the CDR3 is TGTGCCAGCAGTTTAGTAGGGACAGGGGGATCGAATGAAAAACTGTTTTTT.

The chain couples TRBV29-1 to TRBJ1-4; D is unclear. The V end was cut by 2 bases, the J end by 4 bases, with 11 bases between. Germline assignment: CDR1 SQVTM and CDR2 ANQGSEA. The CDR3 spans 14 residues. The CDR3 DNA follows: TGCAGCGTTGAATTGGCAAATAATAATGAAAAACTGTTTTTT. It is translated as CSVELANNNEKLFF.

This clonotype was seen more than once but under ten times. The chain joins TRBV12-3 or TRBV12-4 to TRBJ1-5; 12 nucleotides agree with TRBD1. The J segment lost 6 bases and the V segment lost 5 bases, leaving 8 bases of the junction unmatched. The CDR3 has 16 amino acids. This chain's CDR3 is CASSTGTGGASQPQHF. The DNA of the CDR3 is TGTGCCAGCAGTACCGGGACAGGGGGCGCGTCTCAGCCCCAGCATTTT.

This clonotype has just a few counts. This chain joins TRBV15 and TRBJ2-7; D assignment may be TRBD1 or TRBD2 (6 bases each). The CDR3 sequence is 16 residues long. Deletions cut 3 bases from V and 7 bases from J, with 22 bases between. Germline CDR1 and CDR2: LNHNV and YYDKDF (reference sequence). CDR3: CATSSVMTGLGGEQYF. The CDR3 nucleotides are TGTGCCACCAGCAGTGTGATGACAGGCCTTGGAGGGGAGCAGTACTTC.